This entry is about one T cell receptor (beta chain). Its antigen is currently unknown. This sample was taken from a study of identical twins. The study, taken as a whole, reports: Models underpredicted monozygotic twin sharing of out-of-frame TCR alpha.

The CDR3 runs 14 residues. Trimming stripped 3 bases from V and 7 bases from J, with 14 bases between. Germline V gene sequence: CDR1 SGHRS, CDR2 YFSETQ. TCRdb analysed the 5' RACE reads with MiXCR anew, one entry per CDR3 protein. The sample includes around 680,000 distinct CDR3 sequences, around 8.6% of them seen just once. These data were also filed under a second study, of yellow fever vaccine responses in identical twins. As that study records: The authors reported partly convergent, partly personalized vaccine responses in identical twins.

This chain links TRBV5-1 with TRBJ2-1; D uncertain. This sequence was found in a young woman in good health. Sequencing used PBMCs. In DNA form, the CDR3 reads TGCGCCAGCAGCTGGGGAATTCTAGGGAATGAGCAGTTCTTC. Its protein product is CASSWGILGNEQFF.